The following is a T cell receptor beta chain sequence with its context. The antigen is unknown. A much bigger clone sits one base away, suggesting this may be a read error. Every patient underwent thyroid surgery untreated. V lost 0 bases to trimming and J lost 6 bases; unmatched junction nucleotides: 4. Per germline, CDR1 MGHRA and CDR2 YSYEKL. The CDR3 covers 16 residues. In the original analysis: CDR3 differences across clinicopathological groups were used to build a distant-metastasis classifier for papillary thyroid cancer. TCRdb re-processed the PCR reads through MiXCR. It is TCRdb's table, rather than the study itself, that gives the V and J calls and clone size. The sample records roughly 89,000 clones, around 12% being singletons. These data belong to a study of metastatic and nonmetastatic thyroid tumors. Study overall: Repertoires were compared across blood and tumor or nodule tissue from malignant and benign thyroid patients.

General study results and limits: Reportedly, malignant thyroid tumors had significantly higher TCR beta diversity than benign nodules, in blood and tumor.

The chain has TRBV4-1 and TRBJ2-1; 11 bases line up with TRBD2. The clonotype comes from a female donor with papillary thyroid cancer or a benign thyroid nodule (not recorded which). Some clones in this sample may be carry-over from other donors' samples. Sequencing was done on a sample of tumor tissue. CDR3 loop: CASSQDRLAGINEQFF. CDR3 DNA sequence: TGCGCCAGCAGCCAAGATCGACTAGCGGGAATCAATGAGCAGTTCTTC.